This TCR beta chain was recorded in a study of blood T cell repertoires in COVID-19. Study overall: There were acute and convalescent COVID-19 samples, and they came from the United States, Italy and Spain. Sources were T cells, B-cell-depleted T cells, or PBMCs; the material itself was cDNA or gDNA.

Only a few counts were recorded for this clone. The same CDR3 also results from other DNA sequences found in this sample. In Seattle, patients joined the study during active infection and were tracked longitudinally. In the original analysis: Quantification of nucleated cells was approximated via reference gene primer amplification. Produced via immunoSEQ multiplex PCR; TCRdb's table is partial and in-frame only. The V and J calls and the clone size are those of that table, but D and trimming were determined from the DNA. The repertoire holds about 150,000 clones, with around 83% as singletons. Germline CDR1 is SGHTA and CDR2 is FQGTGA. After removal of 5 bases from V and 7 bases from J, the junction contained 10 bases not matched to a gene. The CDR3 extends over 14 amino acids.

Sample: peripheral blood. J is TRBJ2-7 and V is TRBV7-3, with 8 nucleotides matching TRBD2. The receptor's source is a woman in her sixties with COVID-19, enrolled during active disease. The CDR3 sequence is CASSPTRGGREQYF. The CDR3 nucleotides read TGTGCCAGCAGCCCGACTCGGGGGGGGAGAGAGCAGTACTTC.